Sequencing of this TCR beta chain was carried out in a study of neurological immune-mediated disorders. Study overall: The roughly 34 multiple sclerosis patients comprised approximately 30 that were relapsing-remitting and 3 that were secondary progressive. Regarding the study as a whole: Among 34 multiple sclerosis patients, phylogenetic grouping put the repertoires of 18 into a single related-CDR3 cluster, a possible signature.

The cDNA was produced through 5'RACE with 10-nucleotide random UMIs. TCRdb reprocessed the 5' RACE reads with MiXCR, giving one entry per CDR3 protein. Of tens of thousands of distinct CDR3 sequences detected, approximately 2.4% appear once; the ten largest clones hold less than 3%. This clonotype was detected many times. Its antigen is unidentified. The CDR3 covers 15 residues. V lost 1 base to trimming and J lost 5 bases, with 12 bases between them. The germline V gene encodes CDR1 LGHDT and CDR2 YNNKEL (reference sequence). A total of 2 million PBMCs stored at -80 degrees C provided the unsorted libraries.

V gene TRBV3-1 combines with J gene TRBJ1-5; D gene ambiguous. The sequence derives from a man over 45 with multiple sclerosis. Material: PBMCs. The CDR3 sequence is CASSQGFGSYQPQHF. The CDR3 coding sequence is TGTGCCAGCAGCCAAGGGTTCGGGTCTTATCAGCCCCAGCATTTT.